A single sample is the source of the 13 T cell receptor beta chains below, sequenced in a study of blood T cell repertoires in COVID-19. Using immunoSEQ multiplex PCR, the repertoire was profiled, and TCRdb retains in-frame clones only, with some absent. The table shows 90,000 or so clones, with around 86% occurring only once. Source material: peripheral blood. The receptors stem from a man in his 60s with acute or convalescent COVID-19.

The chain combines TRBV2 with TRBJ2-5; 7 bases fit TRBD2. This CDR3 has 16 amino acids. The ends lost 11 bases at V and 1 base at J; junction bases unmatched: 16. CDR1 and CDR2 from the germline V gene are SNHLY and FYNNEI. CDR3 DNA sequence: TGTGCCTCAGCGGGACCAAATTTTGGGCCCCAAGAGACCCAGTACTTC. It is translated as CASAGPNFGPQETQYF.

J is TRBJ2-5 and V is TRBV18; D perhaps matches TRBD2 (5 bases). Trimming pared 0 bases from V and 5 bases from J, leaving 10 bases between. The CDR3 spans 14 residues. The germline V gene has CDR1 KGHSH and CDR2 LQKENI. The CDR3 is CASSPPTRSETQYF. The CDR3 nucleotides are TGTGCCAGCTCACCACCTACTAGATCTGAGACCCAGTACTTC. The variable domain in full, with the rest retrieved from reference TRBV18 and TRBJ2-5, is NAGVMQNPRHLVRRRGQEARLRCSPMKGHSHVYWYRQLPEEGLKFMVYLQKENIIDESGMPKERFSAEFPKEGPSILRIQQVVRGDSAAYFCASSPPTRSETQYFGPGTRLLVL.

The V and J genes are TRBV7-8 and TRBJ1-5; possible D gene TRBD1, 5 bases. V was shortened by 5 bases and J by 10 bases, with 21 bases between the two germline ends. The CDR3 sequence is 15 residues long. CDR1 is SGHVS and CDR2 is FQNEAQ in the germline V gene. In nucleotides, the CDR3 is TGTGCCAGCAGCCCCTACCCCGGGGGGACCGACCCCCAGCATTTT. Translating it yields CASSPYPGGTDPQHF.

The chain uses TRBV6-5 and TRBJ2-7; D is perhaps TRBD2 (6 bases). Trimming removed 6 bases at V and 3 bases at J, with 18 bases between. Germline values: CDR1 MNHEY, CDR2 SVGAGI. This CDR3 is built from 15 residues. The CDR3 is CASSSRDSARYEQYF. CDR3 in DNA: TGTGCCAGCAGCTCCCGGGACTCCGCTCGCTACGAGCAGTACTTC.

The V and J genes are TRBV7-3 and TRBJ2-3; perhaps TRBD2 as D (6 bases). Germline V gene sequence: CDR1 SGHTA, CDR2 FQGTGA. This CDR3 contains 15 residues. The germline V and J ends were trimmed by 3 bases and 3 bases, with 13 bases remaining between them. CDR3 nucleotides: TGTGCCAGCAGCTTGCTCGGGGGTAGGACAGATACGCAGTATTTT. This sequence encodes CASSLLGGRTDTQYF.

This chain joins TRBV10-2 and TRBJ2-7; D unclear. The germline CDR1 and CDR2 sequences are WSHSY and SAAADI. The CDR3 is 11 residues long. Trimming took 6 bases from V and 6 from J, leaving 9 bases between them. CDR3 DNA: TGCGCCAGCAGCCCTAGGATCGAGCAGTACTTC. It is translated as CASSPRIEQYF.

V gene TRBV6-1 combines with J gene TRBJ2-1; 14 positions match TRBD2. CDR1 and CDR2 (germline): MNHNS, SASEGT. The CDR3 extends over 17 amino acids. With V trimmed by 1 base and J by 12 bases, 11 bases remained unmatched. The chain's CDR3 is CASSEEETSGRALGQFF. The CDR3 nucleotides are TGTGCCAGCAGTGAAGAAGAGACTAGCGGGAGGGCTTTGGGGCAGTTCTTC.

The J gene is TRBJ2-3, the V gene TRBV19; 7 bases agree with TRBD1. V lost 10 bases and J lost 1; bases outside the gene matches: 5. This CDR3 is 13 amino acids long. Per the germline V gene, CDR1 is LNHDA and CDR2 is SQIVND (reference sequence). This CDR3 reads CATGQSRTDTQYF. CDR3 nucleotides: TGTGCCACGGGACAGTCACGCACAGATACGCAGTATTTT.

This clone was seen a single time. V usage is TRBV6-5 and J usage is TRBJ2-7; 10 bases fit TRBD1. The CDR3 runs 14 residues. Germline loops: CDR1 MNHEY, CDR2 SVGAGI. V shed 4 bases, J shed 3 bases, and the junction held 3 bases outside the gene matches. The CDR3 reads CASSSRDRGYEQYF. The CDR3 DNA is TGTGCCAGCAGTTCCCGGGACAGGGGCTACGAGCAGTACTTC.

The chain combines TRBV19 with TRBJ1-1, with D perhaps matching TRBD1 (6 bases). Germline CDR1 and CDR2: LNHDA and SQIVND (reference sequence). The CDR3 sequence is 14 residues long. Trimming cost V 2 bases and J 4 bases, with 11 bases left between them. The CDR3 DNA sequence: TGTGCCAGTAGTATACAGGGGCGAGGCACTGAAGCTTTCTTT. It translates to CASSIQGRGTEAFF.

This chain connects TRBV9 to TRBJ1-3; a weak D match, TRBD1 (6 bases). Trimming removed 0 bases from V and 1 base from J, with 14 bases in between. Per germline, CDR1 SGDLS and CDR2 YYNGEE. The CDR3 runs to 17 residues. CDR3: CASSVATGLVSGNTIYF. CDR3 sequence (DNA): TGTGCCAGCAGCGTAGCTACAGGGCTGGTTTCTGGAAACACCATATATTTT.

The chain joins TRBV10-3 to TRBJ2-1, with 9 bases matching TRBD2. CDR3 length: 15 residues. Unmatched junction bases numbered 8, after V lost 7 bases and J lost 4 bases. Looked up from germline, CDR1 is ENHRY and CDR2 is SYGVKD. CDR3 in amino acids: CAINAAGGDYNEQFF. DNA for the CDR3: TGTGCCATCAATGCAGCGGGAGGAGATTACAATGAGCAGTTCTTC.

For the CDR3, the DNA is TGTGCCATCAAAGAGCTACGAGATGAGCAGTTCTTC. It encodes CAIKELRDEQFF. The rearrangement links TRBV10-3 to TRBJ2-1; D is uncertain. Germline V lookup: CDR1 ENHRY, CDR2 SYGVKD. Trimming shortened V by 7 bases and J by 8 bases, and 12 bases separated the two germline ends. The CDR3 runs 12 residues.